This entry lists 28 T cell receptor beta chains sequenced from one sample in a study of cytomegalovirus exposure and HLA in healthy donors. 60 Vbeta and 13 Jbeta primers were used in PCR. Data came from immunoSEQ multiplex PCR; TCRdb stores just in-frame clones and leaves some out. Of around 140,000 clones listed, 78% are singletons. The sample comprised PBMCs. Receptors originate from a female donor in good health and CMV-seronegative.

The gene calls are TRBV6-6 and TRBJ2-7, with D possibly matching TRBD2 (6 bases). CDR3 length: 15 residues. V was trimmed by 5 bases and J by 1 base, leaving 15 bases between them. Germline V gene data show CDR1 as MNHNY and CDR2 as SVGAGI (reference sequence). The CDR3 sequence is CASSERIAVSYEQYF. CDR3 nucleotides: TGTGCCAGCAGTGAGCGGATAGCGGTTTCCTACGAGCAGTACTTC.

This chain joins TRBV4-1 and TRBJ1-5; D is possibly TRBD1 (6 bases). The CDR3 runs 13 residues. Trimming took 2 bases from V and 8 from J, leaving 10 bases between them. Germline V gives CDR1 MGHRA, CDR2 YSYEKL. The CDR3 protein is CASSQRGWEPQHF. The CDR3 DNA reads TGCGCCAGCAGCCAAAGGGGGTGGGAGCCCCAGCATTTT.

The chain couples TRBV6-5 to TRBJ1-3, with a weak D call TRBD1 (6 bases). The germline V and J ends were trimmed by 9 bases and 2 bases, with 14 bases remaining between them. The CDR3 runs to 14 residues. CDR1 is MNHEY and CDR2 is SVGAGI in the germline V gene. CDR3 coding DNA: TGTGCCAGTATGTACCAGGGGCCTGGAAACACCATATATTTT. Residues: CASMYQGPGNTIYF.

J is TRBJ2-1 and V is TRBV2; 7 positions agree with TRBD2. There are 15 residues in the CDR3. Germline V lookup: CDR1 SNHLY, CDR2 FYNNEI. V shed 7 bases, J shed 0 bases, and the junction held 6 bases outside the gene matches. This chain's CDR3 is CASTNERDSYNEQFF. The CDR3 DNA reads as TGTGCCAGCACGAATGAGCGGGACTCCTACAATGAGCAGTTCTTC. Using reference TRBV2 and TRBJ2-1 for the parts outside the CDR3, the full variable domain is EPEVTQTPSHQVTQMGQEVILRCVPISNHLYFYWYRQILGQKVEFLVSFYNNEISEKSEIFDDQFSVERPDGSNFTLKIRSTKLEDSAMYFCASTNERDSYNEQFFGPGTRLTVL.

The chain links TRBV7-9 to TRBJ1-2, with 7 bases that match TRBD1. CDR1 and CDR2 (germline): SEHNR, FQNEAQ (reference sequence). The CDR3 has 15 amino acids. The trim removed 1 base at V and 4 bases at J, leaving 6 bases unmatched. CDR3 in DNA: TGTGCCAGCAGCTTAGGAGGGGGCGGTGGCTATGGCTACACCTTC. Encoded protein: CASSLGGGGGYGYTF.

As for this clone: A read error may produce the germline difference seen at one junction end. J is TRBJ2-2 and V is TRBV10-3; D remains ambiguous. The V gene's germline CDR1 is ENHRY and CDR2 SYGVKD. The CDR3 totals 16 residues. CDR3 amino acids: CAISDTPKTNSGELFF. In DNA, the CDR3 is TGTGCCATCAGTGACACCCCAAAAACGAACTCCGGGGAGCTGTTTTTT.

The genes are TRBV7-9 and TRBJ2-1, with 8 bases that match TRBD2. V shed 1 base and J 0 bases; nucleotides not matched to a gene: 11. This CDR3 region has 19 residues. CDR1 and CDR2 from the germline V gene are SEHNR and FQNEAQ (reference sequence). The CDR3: CASSLGVREGPSSYNEQFF. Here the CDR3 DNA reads TGTGCCAGCAGCTTAGGGGTCCGGGAGGGCCCGAGCTCCTACAATGAGCAGTTCTTC.

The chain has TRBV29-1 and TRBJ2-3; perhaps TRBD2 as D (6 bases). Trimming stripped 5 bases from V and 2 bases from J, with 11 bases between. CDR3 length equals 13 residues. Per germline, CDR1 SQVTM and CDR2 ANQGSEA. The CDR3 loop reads CSVSGTFTDTQYF. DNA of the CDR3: TGCAGCGTTTCCGGGACTTTCACAGATACGCAGTATTTT.

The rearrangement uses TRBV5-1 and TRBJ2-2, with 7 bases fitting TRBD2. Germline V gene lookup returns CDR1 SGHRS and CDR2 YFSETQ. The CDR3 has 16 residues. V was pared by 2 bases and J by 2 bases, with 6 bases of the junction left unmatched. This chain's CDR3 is CASSFLAEKNTGELFF. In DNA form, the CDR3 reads TGCGCCAGCAGCTTTCTAGCGGAGAAAAACACCGGGGAGCTGTTTTTT.

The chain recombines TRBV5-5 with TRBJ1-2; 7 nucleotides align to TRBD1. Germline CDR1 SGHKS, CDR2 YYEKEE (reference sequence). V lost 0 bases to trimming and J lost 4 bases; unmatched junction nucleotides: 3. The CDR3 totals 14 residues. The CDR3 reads CASSLGQGFYGYTF. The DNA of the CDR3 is TGTGCCAGCAGCTTGGGACAGGGATTCTATGGCTACACCTTC.

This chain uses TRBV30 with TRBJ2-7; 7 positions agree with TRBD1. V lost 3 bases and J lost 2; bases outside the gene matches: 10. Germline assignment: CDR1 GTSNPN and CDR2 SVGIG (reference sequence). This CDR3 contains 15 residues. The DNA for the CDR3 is TGTGCCTGGAGCCGGATAGGGACAGCCCCCTACGAGCAGTACTTC. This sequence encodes CAWSRIGTAPYEQYF.

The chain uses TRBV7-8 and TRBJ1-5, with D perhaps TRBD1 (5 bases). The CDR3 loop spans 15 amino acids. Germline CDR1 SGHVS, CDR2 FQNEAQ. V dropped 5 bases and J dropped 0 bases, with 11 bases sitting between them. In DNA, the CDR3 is TGTGCCAGCAGCCCAAGACAGCATAGCAATCAGCCCCAGCATTTT. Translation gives CASSPRQHSNQPQHF.

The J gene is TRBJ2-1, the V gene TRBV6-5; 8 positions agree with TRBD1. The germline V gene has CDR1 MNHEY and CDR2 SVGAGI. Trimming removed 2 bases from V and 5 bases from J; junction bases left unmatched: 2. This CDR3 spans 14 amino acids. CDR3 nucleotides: TGTGCCAGCAGTTACGGGGACAGGCACAATGAGCAGTTCTTC. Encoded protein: CASSYGDRHNEQFF.

CDR3 coding DNA: TGCGCCACCCATATGGGGGTAAGAATTAGGGGGACCGGCTATGGCTACACCTTC. The encoded protein is CATHMGVRIRGTGYGYTF. The chain combines TRBV10-2 with TRBJ1-2; TRBD1 is a possible D gene (6 bases). The V and J ends lost 10 bases and 4 bases respectively, with 31 bases between them. Germline V gives CDR1 WSHSY, CDR2 SAAADI. There are 18 residues in the CDR3.

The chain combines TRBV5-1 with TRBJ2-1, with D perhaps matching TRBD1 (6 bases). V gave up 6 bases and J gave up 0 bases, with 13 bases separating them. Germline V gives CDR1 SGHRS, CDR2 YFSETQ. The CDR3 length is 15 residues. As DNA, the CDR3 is TGCGCCAGCAACCGGGACACAAGCTCCTACAATGAGCAGTTCTTC. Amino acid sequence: CASNRDTSSYNEQFF.

The chain's CDR3 is CASSLAFSEAFF. Here the CDR3 DNA reads TGTGCCAGCAGCTTGGCCTTTAGCGAAGCTTTCTTT. This chain links TRBV5-4 with TRBJ1-1; D not certain. The length of the CDR3 is 12 residues. V gave up 0 bases and J gave up 8 bases, with 8 bases separating them. Germline assignment: CDR1 SGHNT and CDR2 YYREEE (reference sequence).

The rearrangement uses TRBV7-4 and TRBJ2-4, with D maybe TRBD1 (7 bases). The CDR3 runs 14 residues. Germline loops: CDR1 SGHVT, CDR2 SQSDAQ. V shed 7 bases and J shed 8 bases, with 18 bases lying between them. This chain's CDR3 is CASTQRTGEDIQYF. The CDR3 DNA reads TGTGCCAGCACCCAACGCACAGGGGAGGACATTCAGTACTTC.

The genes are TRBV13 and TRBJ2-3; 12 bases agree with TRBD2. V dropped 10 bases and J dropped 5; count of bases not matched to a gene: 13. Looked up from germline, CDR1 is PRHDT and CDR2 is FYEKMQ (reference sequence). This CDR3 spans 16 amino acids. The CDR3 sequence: CATSQRASGREDTQYF. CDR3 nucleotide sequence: TGTGCCACCTCCCAAAGGGCTAGCGGGAGGGAAGATACGCAGTATTTT.

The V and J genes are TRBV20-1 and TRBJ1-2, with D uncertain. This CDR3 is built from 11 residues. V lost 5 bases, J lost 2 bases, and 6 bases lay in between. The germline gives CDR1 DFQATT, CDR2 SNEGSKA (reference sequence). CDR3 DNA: TGCAGTGCTTACCAGAACTATGGCTACACCTTC. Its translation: CSAYQNYGYTF.

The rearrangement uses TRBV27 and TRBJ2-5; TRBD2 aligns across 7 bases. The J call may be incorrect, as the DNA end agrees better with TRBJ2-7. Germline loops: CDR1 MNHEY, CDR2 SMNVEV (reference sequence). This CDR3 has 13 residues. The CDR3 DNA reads TGTGCCAGCCGACGGGGGGTTTCCTACGAGCAGTACTTC. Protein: CASRRGVSYEQYF.

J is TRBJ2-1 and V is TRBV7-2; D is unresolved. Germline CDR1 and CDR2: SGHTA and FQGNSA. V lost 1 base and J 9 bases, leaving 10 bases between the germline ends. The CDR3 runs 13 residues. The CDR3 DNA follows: TGTGCCAGCAGCTTAGATCCCCTAGGTGAGCAGTTCTTC. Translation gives CASSLDPLGEQFF.

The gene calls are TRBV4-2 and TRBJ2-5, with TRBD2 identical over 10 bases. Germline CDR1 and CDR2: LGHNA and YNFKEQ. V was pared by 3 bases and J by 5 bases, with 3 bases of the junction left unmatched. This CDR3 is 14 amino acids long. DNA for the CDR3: TGTGCCAGCAGCCAGGGGACTAGCGTTGAGACCCAGTACTTC. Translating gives CASSQGTSVETQYF.

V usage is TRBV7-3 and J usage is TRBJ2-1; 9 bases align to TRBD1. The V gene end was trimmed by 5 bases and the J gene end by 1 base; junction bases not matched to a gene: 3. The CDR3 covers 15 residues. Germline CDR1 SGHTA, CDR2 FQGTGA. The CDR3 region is CASSRTGESYNEQFF. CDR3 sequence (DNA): TGTGCCAGCAGCCGGACAGGGGAATCCTACAATGAGCAGTTCTTC.

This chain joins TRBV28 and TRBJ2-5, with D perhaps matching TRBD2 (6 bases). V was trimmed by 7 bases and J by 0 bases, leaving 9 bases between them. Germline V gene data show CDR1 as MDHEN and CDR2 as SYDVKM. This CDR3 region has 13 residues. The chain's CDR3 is CASTRDYQETQYF. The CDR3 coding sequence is TGTGCCAGCACCCGGGACTACCAAGAGACCCAGTACTTC.

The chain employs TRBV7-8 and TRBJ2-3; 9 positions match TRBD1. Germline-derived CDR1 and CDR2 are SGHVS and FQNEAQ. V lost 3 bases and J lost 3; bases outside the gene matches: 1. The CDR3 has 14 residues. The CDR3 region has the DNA TGTGCCAGCAGCTTGACAGGGGGGACAGATACGCAGTATTTT. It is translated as CASSLTGGTDTQYF.

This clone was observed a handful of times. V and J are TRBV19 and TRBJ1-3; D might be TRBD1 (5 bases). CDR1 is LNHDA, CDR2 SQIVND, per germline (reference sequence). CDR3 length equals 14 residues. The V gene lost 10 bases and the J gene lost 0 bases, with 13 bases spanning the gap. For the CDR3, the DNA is TGTGCCACTCGAGACAGCCTCTCTGGAAACACCATATATTTT. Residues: CATRDSLSGNTIYF.

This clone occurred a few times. The chain's CDR3 is CASSAPSGRYNEQFF. CDR3 nucleotides: TGTGCCAGCAGCGCCCCTAGCGGGAGGTACAATGAGCAGTTCTTC. The chain couples TRBV9 to TRBJ2-1; 11 bases align to TRBD2. CDR3 length: 15 residues. Germline V gives CDR1 SGDLS, CDR2 YYNGEE. V gave up 3 bases and J gave up 4 bases; unmatched junction bases: 3.

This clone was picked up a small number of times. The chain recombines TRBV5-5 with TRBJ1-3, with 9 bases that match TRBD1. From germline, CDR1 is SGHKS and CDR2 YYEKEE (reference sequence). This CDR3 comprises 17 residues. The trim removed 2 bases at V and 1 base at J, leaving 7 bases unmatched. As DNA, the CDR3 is TGTGCCAGCAGCTTTTCTTTGGGACAGGGTTCTGGAAACACCATATATTTT. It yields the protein CASSFSLGQGSGNTIYF.